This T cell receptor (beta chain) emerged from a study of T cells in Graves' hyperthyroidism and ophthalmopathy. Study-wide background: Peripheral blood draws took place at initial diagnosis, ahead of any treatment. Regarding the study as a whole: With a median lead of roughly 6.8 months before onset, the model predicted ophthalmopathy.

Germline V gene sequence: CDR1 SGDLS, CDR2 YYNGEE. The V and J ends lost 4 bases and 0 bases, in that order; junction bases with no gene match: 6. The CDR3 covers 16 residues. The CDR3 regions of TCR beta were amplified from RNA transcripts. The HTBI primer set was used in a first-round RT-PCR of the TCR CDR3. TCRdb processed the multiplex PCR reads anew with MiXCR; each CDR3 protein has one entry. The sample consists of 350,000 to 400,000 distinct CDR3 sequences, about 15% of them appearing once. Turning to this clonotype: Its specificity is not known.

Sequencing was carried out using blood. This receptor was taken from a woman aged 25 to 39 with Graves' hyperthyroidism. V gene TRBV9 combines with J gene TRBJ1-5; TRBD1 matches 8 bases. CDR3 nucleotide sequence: TGTGCCAGCAGCCCATCAGGGGGCCCTAGCAATCAGCCCCAGCATTTT. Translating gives CASSPSGGPSNQPQHF.